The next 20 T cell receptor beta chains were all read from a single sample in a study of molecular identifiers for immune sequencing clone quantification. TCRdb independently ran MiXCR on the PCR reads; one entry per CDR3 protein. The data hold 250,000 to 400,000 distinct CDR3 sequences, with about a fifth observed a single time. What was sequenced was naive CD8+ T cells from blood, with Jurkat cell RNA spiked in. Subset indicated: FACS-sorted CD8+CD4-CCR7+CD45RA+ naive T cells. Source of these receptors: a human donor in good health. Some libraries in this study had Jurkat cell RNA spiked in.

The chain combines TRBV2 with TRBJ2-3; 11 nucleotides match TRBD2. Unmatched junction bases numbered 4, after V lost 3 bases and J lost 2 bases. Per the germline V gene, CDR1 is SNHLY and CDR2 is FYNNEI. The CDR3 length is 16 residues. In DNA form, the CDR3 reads TGTGCCAGCAGTGACGGGACTAGCGGTTCCACAGATACGCAGTATTTT. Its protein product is CASSDGTSGSTDTQYF.

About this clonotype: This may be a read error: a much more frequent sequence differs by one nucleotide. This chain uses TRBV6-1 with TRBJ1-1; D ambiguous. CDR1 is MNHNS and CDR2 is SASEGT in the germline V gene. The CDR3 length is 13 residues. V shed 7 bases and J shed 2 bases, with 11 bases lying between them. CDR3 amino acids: CASTRAGNTEAFF. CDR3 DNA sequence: TGTGCCAGCACTCGGGCAGGAAACACTGAAGCTTTCTTT.

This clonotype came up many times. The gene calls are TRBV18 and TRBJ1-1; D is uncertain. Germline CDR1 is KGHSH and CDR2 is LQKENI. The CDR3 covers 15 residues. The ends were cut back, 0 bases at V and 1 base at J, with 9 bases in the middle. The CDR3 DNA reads TGTGCCAGCTCACCACCGTTTTCTGAGAACACTGAAGCTTTCTTT. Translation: CASSPPFSENTEAFF.

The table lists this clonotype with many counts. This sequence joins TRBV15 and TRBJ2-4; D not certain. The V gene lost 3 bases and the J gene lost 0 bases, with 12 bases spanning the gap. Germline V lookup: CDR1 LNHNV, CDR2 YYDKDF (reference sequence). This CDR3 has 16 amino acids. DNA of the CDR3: TGTGCCACCAGCAGTGCCCACAGCCTAGCCAAAAACATTCAGTACTTC. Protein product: CATSSAHSLAKNIQYF.

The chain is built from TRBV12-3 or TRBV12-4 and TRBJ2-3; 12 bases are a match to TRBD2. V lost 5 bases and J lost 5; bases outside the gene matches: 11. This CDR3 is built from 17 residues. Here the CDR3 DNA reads TGTGCCAGCAGTGGCAGGACTAGCGGGGACGTCAAAGATACGCAGTATTTT. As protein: CASSGRTSGDVKDTQYF.

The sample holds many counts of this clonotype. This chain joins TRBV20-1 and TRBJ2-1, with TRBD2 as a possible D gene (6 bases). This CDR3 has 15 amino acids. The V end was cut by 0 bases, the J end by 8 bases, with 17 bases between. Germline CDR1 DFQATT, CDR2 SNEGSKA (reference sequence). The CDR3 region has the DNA TGCAGTGCTAGAGATGGGGGGAAGGGATGGGATGAGCAGTTCTTC. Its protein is CSARDGGKGWDEQFF.

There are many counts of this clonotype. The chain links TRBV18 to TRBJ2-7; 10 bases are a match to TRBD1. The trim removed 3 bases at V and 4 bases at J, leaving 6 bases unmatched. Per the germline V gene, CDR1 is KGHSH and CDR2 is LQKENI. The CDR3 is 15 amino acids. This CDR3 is CASSPTGTGAYEQYF. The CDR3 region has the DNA TGTGCCAGCTCACCTACCGGGACAGGGGCGTACGAGCAGTACTTC.

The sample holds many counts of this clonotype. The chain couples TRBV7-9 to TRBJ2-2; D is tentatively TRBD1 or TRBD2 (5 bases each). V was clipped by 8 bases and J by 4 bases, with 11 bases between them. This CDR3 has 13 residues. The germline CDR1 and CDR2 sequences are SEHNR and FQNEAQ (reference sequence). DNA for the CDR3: TGTGCCAGCCAGGGACCAGCCACCGGGGAGCTGTTTTTT. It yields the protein CASQGPATGELFF.

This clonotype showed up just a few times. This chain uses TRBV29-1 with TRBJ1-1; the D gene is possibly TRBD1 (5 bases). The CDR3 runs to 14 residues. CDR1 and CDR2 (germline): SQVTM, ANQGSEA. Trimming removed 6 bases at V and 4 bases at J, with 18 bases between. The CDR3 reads CSVDGGGVGTEAFF. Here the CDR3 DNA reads TGCAGCGTGGACGGGGGAGGGGTGGGCACTGAAGCTTTCTTT.

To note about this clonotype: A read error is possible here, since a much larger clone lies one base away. The CDR3, as DNA: TGTGCCAGCAGCTCGCGGGAGGCCCTCTACAATGACCAGTTCTTC. It specifies CASSSREALYNDQFF. V gene TRBV7-9 combines with J gene TRBJ2-1; the match to TRBD2 covers 8 bases. Germline-derived CDR1 and CDR2 are SEHNR and FQNEAQ (reference sequence). This CDR3 contains 15 residues.

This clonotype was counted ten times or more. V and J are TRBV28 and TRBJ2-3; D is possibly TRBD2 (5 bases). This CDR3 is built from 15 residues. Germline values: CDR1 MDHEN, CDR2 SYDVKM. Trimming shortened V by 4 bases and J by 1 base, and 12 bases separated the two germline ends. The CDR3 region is CASSSYGERTDTQYF. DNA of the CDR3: TGTGCCAGCAGTTCGTACGGGGAGCGCACAGATACGCAGTATTTT.

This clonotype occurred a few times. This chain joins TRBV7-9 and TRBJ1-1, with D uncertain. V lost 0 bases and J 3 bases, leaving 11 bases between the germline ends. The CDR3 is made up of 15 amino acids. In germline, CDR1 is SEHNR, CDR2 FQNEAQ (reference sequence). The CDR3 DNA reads TGTGCCAGCAGCTTAGCGGTGGCGGGAGACACTGAAGCTTTCTTT. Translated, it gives CASSLAVAGDTEAFF. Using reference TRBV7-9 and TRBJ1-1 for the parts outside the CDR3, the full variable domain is DTGVSQNPRHKITKRGQNVTFRCDPISEHNRLYWYRQTLGQGPEFLTYFQNEAQLEKSRLLSDRFSAERPKGSFSTLEIQRTEQGDSAMYLCASSLAVAGDTEAFFGQGTRLTVV.

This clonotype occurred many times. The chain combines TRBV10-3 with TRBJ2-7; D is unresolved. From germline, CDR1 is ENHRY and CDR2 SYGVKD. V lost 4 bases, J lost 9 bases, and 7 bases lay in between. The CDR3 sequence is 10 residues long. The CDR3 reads CAISVNWQYF. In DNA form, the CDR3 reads TGTGCCATCAGTGTTAATTGGCAGTACTTC.

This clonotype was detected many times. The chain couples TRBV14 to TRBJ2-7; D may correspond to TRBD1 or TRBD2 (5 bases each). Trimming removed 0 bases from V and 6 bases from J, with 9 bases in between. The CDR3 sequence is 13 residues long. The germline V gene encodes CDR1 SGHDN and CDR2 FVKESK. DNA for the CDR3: TGTGCCAGCAGCCAAGACAGGGCGGGCGAGCAGTACTTC. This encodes CASSQDRAGEQYF.

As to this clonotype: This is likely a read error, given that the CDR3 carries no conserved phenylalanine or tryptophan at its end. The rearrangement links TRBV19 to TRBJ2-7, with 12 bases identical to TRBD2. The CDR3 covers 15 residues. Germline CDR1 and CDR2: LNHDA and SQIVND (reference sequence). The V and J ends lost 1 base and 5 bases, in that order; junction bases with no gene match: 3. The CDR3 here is CASSIGTSGNDEQYC. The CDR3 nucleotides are TGTGCCAGTAGTATAGGGACTAGCGGGAACGACGAGCAGTACTGC.

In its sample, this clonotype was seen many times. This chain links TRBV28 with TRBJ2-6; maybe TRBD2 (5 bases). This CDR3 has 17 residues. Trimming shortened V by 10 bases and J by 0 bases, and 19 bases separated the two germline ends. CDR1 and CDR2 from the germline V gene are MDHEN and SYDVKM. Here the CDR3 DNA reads TGTGCCACCGAGGGAAGGCTGGGGAACTCTGGGGCCAACGTCCTGACTTTC. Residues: CATEGRLGNSGANVLTF.

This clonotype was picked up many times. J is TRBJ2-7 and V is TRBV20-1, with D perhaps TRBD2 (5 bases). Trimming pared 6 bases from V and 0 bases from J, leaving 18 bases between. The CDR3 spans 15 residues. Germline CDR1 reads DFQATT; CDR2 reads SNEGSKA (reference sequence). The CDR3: CSAADRGRSSYEQYF. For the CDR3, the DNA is TGCAGTGCGGCGGACCGGGGTAGGAGCTCCTACGAGCAGTACTTC.

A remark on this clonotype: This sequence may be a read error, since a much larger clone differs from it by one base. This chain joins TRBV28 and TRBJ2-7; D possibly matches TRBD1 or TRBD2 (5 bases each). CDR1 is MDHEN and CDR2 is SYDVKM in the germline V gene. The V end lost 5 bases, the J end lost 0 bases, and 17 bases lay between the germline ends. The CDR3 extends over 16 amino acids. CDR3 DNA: TGTGCCAGCAGTCCTACCGGGGCAGGGAGCTCCTACGAGCAGTACTTC. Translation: CASSPTGAGSSYEQYF.

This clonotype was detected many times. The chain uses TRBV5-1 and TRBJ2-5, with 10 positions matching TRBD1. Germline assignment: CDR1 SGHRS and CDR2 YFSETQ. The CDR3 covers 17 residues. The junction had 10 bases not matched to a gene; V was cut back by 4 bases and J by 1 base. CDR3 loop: CASSGGQGLQIQETQYF. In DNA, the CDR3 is TGCGCCAGCAGCGGGGGACAGGGGCTACAAATCCAAGAGACCCAGTACTTC.

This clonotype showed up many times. The CDR3 region has the DNA TGTGCCTGGACTGGTGGGTCGGTGAGCACAGATACGCAGTATTTT. It is translated as CAWTGGSVSTDTQYF. This chain connects TRBV30 to TRBJ2-3; D gene uncertain. The CDR3 spans 15 residues. Trimming shortened V by 4 bases and J by 0 bases, and 14 bases separated the two germline ends. The V gene's germline CDR1 is GTSNPN and CDR2 SVGIG (reference sequence). Full variable domain (missing parts from reference TRBV30 and TRBJ2-3): SQTIHQWPATLVQPVGSPLSLECTVEGTSNPNLYWYRQAAGRGLQLLFYSVGIGQISSEVPQNLSASRPQDRQFILSSKKLLLSDSGFYLCAWTGGSVSTDTQYFGPGTRLTVL.